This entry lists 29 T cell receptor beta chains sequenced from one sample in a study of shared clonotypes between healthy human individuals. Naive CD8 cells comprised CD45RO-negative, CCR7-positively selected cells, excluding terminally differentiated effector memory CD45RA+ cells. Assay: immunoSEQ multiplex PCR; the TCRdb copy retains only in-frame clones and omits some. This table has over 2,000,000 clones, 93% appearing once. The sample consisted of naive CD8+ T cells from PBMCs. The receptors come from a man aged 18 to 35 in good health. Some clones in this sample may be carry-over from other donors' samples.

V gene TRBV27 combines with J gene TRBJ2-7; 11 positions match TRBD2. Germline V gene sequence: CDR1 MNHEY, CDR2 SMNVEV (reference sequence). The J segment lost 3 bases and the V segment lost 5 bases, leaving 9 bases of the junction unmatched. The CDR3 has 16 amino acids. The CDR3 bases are TGTGCCAGCAGTATTGCGGCGGGACTAGCGGTCTACGAGCAGTACTTC. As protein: CASSIAAGLAVYEQYF.

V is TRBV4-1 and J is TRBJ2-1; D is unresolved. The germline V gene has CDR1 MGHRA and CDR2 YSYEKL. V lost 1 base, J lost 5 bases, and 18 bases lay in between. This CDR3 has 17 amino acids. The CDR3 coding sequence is TGCGCCAGCAGCCAAGTACGTGGAAGGGATCCTGACAATGAGCAGTTCTTC. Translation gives CASSQVRGRDPDNEQFF.

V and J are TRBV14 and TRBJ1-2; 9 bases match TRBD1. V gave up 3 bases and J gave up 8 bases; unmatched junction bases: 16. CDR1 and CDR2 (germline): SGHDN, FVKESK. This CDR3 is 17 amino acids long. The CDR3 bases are TGTGCCAGCAGCCATGCATCGGACAGGGGCTTTTTGGGGGGCTACACCTTC. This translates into CASSHASDRGFLGGYTF.

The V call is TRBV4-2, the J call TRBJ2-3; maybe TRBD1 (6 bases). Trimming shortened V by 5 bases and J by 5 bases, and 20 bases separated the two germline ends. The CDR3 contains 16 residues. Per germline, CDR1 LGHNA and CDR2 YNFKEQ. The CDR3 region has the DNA TGTGCCAGCAGCTTCCCGACAGGCACCGAGGGAGATACGCAGTATTTT. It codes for CASSFPTGTEGDTQYF.

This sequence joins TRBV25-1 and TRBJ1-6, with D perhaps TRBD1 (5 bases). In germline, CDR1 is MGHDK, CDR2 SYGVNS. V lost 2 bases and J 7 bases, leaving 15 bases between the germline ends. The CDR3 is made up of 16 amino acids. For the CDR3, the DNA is TGTGCCAGCAGTGAAATAGCATTGGGGGACAATTCACCCCTCCACTTT. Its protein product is CASSEIALGDNSPLHF.

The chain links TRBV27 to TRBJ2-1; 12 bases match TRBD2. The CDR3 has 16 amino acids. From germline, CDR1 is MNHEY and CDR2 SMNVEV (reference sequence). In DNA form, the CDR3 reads TGTCCGAGGGCCCTAGCGGGAGGGCAGTGCTACAATGAGCAGTTCTTC. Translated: CPRALAGGQCYNEQFF.

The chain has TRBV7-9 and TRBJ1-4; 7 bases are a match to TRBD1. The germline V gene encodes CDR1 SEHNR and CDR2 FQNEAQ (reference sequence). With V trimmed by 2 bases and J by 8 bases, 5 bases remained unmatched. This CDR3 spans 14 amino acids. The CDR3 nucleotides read TGTGCCAGCAGCTTAAGGGACAGTGGGGAAAAACTGTTTTTT. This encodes CASSLRDSGEKLFF.

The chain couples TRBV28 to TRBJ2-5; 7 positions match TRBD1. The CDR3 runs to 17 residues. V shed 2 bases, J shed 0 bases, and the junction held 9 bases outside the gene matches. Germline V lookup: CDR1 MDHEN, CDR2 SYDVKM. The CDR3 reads CASSLPPGTENQETQYF. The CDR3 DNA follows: TGTGCCAGCAGTTTACCCCCCGGGACAGAAAACCAAGAGACCCAGTACTTC.

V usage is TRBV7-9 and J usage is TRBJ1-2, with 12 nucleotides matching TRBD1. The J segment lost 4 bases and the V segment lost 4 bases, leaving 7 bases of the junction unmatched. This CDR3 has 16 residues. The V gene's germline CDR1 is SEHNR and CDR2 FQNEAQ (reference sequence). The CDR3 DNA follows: TGTGCCAGCAGCTCAGCCGGGACAGGGGGCGCCTATGGCTACACCTTC. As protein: CASSSAGTGGAYGYTF.

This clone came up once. CDR3 DNA: TGTGCCAGCAGTGAATACAAACCACTGGGGGATACGCAGTATTTT. Encoded protein: CASSEYKPLGDTQYF. The chain carries TRBV25-1 and TRBJ2-3; D not certain. V was clipped by 0 bases and J by 6 bases, with 13 bases between them. CDR1 MGHDK and CDR2 SYGVNS come from the germline V gene. The CDR3 runs to 15 residues.

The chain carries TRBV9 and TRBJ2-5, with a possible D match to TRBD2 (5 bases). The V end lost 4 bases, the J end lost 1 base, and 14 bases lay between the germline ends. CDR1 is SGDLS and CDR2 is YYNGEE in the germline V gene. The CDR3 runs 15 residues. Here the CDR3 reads CASSLGEYLQETQYF. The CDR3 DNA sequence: TGTGCCAGCAGCCTTGGGGAGTACCTCCAAGAGACCCAGTACTTC.

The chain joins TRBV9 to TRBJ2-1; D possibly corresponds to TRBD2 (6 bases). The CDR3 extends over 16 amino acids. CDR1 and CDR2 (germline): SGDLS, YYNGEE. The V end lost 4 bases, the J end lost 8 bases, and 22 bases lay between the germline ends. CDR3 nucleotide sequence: TGTGCCAGCAGCACCCTAGGAATGGACTACCGTCATGAGCAGTTCTTC. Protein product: CASSTLGMDYRHEQFF.

In nucleotides, the CDR3 is TGCGCCAGCAGACGATCCAGGGACAGGGGGCCTCTCGACGCTTTCTTT. Protein product: CASRRSRDRGPLDAFF. This sequence joins TRBV4-1 and TRBJ1-1, with TRBD1 matching over 12 bases. Germline CDR1 MGHRA, CDR2 YSYEKL. CDR3 length: 16 residues. Losses at the gene ends were 6 bases for V and 11 bases for J; bases not matched to a gene: 16.

CDR3 nucleotides: TGTGCCAGCAGCTTAGATCCATCGGGTAATGAGCAGTTCTTC. It yields the protein CASSLDPSGNEQFF. This chain uses TRBV7-3 with TRBJ2-1; D gene ambiguous. The V and J ends lost 2 bases and 7 bases respectively, with 12 bases between them. Per the germline V gene, CDR1 is SGHTA and CDR2 is FQGTGA. The CDR3 is made up of 14 amino acids.

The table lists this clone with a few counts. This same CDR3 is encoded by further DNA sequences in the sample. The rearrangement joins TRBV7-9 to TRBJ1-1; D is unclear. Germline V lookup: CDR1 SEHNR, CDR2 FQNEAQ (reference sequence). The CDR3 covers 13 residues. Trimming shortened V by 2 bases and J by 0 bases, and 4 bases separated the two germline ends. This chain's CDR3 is CASSLPLNTEAFF. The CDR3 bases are TGTGCCAGCAGCTTACCCCTGAACACTGAAGCTTTCTTT.

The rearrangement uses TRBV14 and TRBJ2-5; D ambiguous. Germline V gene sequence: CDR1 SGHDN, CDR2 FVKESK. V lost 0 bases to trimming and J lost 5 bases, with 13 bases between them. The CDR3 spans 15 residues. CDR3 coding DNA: TGTGCCAGCAGCCAAGAATCCGGTCTAGGGGAGACCCAGTACTTC. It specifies CASSQESGLGETQYF.

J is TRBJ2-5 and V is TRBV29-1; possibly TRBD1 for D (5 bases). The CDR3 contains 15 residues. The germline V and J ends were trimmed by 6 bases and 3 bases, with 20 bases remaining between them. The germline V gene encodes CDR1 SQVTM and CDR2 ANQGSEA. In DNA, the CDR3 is TGCAGCGTAGGGGATGGGGAATCGGTGAAAGAGACCCAGTACTTC. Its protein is CSVGDGESVKETQYF. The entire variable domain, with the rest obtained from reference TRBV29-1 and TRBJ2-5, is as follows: SAVISQKPSRDICQRGTSLTIQCQVDSQVTMMFWYRQQPGQSLTLIATANQGSEATYESGFVIDKFPISRPNLTFSTLTVSNMSPEDSSIYLCSVGDGESVKETQYFGPGTRLLVL.

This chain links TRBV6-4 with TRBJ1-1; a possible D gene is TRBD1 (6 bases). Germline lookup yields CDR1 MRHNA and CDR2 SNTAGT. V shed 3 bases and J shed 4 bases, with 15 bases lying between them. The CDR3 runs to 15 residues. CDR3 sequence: CASSEVPGGVTEAFF. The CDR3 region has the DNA TGTGCCAGCAGTGAGGTCCCCGGGGGCGTCACTGAAGCTTTCTTT.

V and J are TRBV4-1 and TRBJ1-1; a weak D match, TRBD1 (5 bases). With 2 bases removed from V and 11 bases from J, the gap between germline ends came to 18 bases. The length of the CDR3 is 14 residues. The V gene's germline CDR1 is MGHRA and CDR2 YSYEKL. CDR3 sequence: CASSQSPGGNTAFF. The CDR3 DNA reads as TGCGCCAGCAGCCAATCCCCGGGGGGGAACACCGCTTTCTTT.

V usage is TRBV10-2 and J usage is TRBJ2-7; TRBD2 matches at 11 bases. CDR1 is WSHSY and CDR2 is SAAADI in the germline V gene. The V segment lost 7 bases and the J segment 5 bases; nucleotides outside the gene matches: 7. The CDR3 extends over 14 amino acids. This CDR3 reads CASKTSGSMDEQYF. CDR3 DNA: TGCGCCAGCAAAACTAGCGGGAGTATGGACGAGCAGTACTTC.

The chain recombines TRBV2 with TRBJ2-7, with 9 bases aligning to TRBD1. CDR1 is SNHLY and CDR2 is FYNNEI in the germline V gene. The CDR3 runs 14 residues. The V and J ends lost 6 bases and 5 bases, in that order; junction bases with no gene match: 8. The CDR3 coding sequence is TGTGCCAGCAGGCCCGGGACAGGGAACCACGAGCAGTACTTC. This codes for CASRPGTGNHEQYF. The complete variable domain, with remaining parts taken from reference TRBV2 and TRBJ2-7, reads EPEVTQTPSHQVTQMGQEVILRCVPISNHLYFYWYRQILGQKVEFLVSFYNNEISEKSEIFDDQFSVERPDGSNFTLKIRSTKLEDSAMYFCASRPGTGNHEQYFGPGTRLTVT.

The DNA of the CDR3 is TGTGCCAGCAGCCTGGGACCCCGGACAGATCAAGCTTTCTTT. Residues: CASSLGPRTDQAFF. The chain employs TRBV7-6 and TRBJ1-1, with D possibly matching TRBD1 (6 bases). The ends were cut back, 5 bases at V and 9 bases at J, with 19 bases in the middle. Germline V gives CDR1 SGHVS, CDR2 FNYEAQ. This CDR3 comprises 14 residues.

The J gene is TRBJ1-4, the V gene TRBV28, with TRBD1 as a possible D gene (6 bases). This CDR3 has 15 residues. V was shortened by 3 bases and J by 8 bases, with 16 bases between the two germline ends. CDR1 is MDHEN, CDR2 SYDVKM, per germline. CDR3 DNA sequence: TGTGCCAGCAGTTTGAGAGGGGACATTTCCGAAAAACTGTTTTTT. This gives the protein CASSLRGDISEKLFF.

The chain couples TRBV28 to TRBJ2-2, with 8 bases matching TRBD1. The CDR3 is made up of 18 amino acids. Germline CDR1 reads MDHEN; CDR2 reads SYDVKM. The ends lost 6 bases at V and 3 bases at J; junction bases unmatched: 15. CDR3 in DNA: TGTGCCAGCAGACAGACATACGACAGGGGTCCCCACACCGGGGAGCTGTTTTTT. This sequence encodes CASRQTYDRGPHTGELFF.

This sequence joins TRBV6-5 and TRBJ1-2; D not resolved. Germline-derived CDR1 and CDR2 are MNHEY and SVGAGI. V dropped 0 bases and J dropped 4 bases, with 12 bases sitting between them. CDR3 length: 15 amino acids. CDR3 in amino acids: CASSYSEGLTYGYTF. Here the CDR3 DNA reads TGTGCCAGCAGTTACTCGGAAGGACTGACCTATGGCTACACCTTC.

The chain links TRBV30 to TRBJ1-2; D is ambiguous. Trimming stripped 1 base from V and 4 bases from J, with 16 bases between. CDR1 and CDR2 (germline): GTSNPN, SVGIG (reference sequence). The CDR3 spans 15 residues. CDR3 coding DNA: TGTGCCTGGAGTGAGGAACACAAGCCTGGCTATGGCTACACCTTC. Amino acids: CAWSEEHKPGYGYTF.

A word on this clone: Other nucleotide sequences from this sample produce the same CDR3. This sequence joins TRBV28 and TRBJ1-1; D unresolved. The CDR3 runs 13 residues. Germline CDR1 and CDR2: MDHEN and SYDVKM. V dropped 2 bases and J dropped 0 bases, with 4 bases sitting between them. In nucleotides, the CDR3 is TGTGCCAGCAGTTTAAGTGTGAACACTGAAGCTTTCTTT. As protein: CASSLSVNTEAFF.

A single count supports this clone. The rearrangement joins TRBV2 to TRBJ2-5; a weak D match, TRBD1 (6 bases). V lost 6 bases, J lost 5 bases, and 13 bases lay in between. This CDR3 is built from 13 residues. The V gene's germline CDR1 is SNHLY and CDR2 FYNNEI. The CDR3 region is CASSGQGFETQYF. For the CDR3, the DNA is TGTGCCAGCAGCGGGCAGGGGTTCGAGACCCAGTACTTC.

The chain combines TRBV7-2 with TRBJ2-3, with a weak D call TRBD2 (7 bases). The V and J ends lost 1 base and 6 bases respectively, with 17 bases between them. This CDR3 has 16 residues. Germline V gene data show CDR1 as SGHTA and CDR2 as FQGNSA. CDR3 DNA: TGTGCCAGCAGCTTAGGGGGGGGCGCCCCGAGGGATACGCAGTATTTT. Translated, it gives CASSLGGGAPRDTQYF.